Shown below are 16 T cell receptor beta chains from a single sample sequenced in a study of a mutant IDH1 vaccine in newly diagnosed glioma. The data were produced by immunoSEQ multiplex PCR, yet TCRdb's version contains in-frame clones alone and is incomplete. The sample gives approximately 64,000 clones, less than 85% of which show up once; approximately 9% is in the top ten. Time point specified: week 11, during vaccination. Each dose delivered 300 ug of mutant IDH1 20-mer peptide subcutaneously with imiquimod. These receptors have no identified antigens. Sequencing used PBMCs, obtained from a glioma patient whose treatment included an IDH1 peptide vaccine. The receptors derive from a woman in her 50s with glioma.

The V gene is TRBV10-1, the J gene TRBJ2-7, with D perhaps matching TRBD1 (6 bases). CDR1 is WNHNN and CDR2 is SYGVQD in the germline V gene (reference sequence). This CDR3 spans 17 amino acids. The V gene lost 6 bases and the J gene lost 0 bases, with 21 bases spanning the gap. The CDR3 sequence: CASRRWGRQDLSYEQYF. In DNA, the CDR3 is TGCGCCAGCAGGAGGTGGGGTAGACAGGACCTCTCCTACGAGCAGTACTTC.

CDR3 DNA sequence: TGTGCCAGCAGTTCCGGGACCGTAGCTGAGCAGTTCTTC. It codes for CASSSGTVAEQFF. This sequence joins TRBV6-1 and TRBJ2-1; perhaps D is TRBD1 or TRBD2 (5 bases each). This CDR3 contains 13 residues. Trimming pared 5 bases from V and 9 bases from J, leaving 14 bases between. CDR1 and CDR2 from the germline V gene are MNHNS and SASEGT.

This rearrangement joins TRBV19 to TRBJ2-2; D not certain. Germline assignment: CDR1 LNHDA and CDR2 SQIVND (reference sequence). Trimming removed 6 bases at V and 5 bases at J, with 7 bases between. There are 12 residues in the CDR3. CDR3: CASSPGTGELFF. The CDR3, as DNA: TGTGCCAGTAGCCCAGGAACCGGGGAGCTGTTTTTT.

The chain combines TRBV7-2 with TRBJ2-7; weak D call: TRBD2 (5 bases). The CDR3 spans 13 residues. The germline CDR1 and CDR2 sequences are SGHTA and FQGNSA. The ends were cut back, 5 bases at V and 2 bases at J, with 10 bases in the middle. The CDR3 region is CASSISGTYEQYF. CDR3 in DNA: TGTGCCAGCAGCATATCCGGGACCTACGAGCAGTACTTC.

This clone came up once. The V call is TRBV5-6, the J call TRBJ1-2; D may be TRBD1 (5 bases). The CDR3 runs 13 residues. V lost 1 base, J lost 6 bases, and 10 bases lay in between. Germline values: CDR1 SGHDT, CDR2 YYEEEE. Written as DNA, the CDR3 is TGTGCCAGCAGCTTGAGGCAGGGTGATGGCTACACCTTC. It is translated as CASSLRQGDGYTF.

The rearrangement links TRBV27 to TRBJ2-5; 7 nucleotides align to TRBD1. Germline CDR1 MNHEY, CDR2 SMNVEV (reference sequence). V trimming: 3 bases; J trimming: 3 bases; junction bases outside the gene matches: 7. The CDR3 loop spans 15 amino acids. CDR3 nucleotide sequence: TGTGCCAGCAGTTTTGAGGGGGCGCCAAAAGAGACCCAGTACTTC. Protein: CASSFEGAPKETQYF.

The CDR3 DNA sequence: TGTGCCAGCTCACCAGGTTATACTAATTCACCCCTCCACTTT. This codes for CASSPGYTNSPLHF. This rearrangement joins TRBV18 to TRBJ1-6, with D uncertain. Between the trimmed V and J ends, which lost 2 bases and 6 bases, there was a span of 8 bases. The CDR3 is made up of 14 amino acids. The germline V gene encodes CDR1 KGHSH and CDR2 LQKENI.

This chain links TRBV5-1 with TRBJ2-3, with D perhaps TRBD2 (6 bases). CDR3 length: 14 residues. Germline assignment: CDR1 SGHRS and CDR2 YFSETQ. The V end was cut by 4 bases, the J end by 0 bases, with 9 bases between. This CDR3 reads CASSRDSSTDTQYF. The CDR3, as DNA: TGCGCCAGCAGCCGGGACTCAAGCACAGATACGCAGTATTTT.

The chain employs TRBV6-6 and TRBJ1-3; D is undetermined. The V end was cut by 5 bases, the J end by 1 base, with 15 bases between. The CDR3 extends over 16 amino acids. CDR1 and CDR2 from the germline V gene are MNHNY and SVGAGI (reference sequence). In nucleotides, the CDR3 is TGTGCCAGCAGTGTCCTATTAGGTCCGTCTGGAAACACCATATATTTT. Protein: CASSVLLGPSGNTIYF.

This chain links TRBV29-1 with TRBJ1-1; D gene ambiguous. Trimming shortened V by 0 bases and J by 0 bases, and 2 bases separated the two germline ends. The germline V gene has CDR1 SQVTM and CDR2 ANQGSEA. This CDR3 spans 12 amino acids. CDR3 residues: CSVEELNTEAFF. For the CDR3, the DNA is TGCAGCGTTGAAGAGCTGAACACTGAAGCTTTCTTT. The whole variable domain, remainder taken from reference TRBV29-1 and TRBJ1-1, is SAVISQKPSRDICQRGTSLTIQCQVDSQVTMMFWYRQQPGQSLTLIATANQGSEATYESGFVIDKFPISRPNLTFSTLTVSNMSPEDSSIYLCSVEELNTEAFFGQGTRLTVV.

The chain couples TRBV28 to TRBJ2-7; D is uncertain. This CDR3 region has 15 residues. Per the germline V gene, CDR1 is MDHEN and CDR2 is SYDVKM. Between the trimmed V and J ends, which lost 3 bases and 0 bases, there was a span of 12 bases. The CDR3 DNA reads TGTGCCAGCAGTTTGCCTGGCAGTCTCTCCTACGAGCAGTACTTC. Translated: CASSLPGSLSYEQYF.

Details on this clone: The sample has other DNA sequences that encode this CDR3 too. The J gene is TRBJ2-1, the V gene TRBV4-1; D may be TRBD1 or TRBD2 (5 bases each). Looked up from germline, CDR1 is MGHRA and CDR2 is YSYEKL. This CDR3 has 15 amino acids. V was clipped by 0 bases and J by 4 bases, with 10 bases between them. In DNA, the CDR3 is TGCGCCAGCAGCCAAGATAGGGACCTTTACAATGAGCAGTTCTTC. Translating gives CASSQDRDLYNEQFF.

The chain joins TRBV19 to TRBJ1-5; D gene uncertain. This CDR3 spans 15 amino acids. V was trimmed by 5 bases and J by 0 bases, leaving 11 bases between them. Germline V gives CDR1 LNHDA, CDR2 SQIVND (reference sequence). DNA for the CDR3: TGTGCCAGTAGTGAGTCTCACTATAGCAATCAGCCCCAGCATTTT. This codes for CASSESHYSNQPQHF.

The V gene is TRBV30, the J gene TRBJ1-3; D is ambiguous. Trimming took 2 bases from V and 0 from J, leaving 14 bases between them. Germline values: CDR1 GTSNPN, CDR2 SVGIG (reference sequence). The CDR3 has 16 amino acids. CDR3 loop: CAWSLPASFSGNTIYF. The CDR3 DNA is TGTGCCTGGAGTCTACCGGCCTCGTTCTCTGGAAACACCATATATTTT. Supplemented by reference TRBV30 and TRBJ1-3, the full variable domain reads SQTIHQWPATLVQPVGSPLSLECTVEGTSNPNLYWYRQAAGRGLQLLFYSVGIGQISSEVPQNLSASRPQDRQFILSSKKLLLSDSGFYLCAWSLPASFSGNTIYFGEGSWLTVV.

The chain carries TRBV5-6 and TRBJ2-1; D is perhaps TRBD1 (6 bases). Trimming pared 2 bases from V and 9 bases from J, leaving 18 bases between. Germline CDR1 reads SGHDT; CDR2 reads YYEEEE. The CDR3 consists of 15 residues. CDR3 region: CASSLWTVRTSEQFF. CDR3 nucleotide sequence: TGTGCCAGCAGCTTATGGACAGTGAGGACAAGTGAGCAGTTCTTC.

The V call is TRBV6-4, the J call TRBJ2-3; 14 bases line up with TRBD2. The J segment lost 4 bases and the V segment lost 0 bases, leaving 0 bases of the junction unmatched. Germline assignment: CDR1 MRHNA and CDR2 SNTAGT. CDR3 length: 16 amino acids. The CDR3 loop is CASSDSTSGGADTQYF. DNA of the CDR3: TGTGCCAGCAGTGACTCGACTAGCGGGGGGGCAGATACGCAGTATTTT.